Following are 5 T cell receptor beta chains from one sample sequenced in a study of T-cell reconstitution after alpha-beta-depleted transplantation in children. Using unique molecular identifiers, the investigators prepared the TCRbeta library. TCRdb called the PCR reads again in MiXCR, with one record for every CDR3 protein. The sample shows just over 70,000 distinct CDR3 sequences, roughly 6.6% of them seen only once. The sequencing here drew on PBMCs from the stem cell graft donor, taken from the stem cell graft. The receptors stem from a human donor who donated a stem cell graft to a child with acute lymphoblastic leukemia.

This clonotype has a count of ten or more. V is TRBV7-2 and J is TRBJ1-5, with a tentative D call TRBD1 (5 bases). CDR3 length: 15 residues. Trimming removed 5 bases from V and 5 bases from J, with 16 bases in between. Germline V gene lookup returns CDR1 SGHTA and CDR2 FQGNSA. CDR3 in DNA: TGTGCCAGCAGCCAACTGGGGACTGGCCATCAGCCCCAGCATTTT. This sequence encodes CASSQLGTGHQPQHF.

This clonotype was seen many times. This CDR3 is CASSQARLRDREMRAFF. In DNA, the CDR3 is TGCGCCAGCAGCCAAGCACGACTGCGGGACCGCGAAATGAGGGCTTTCTTT. This chain joins TRBV4-1 and TRBJ1-1; TRBD1 is a possible D gene (5 bases). This CDR3 spans 17 amino acids. V lost 1 base and J 11 bases, leaving 26 bases between the germline ends. Germline CDR1 MGHRA, CDR2 YSYEKL.

This clonotype showed up many times. The genes are TRBV28 and TRBJ2-2; maybe TRBD2 (6 bases). CDR3 length: 14 residues. V lost 7 bases, J lost 0 bases, and 9 bases lay in between. Germline CDR1 reads MDHEN; CDR2 reads SYDVKM. CDR3 DNA: TGTGCCAGCATTCCGGGGGCGAACACCGGGGAGCTGTTTTTT. Its translation is CASIPGANTGELFF.

This clonotype has a count of ten or more. This chain joins TRBV6-1 and TRBJ1-5, with D unclear. Germline loops: CDR1 MNHNS, CDR2 SASEGT. The V and J ends lost 0 bases and 0 bases respectively, with 15 bases between them. The CDR3 length is 18 residues. The CDR3 nucleotides read TGTGCCAGCAGTGAAGCGGTGAGGGCGCCGGGTAGCAATCAGCCCCAGCATTTT. Its protein is CASSEAVRAPGSNQPQHF.

This clonotype was seen at least ten times. The chain links TRBV20-1 to TRBJ2-5; 8 nucleotides line up with TRBD1. V lost 6 bases and J lost 5; bases outside the gene matches: 8. There are 13 residues in the CDR3. Germline assignment: CDR1 DFQATT and CDR2 SNEGSKA (reference sequence). The CDR3, as DNA: TGCAGTGCCCCGACAGGGGCAAGGGAGACCCAGTACTTC. It is translated as CSAPTGARETQYF.